Below are 32 T cell receptor beta chains sequenced from a single sample in a study of STAT3 mutations in large granular lymphocyte leukemia. General observations from the study: Every T-cell large granular lymphocyte leukemia patient had at least one immunodominant TCR beta clonotype.

The data were produced by immunoSEQ multiplex PCR, yet TCRdb's version contains in-frame clones alone and is incomplete. The profile shows 5,000 to 7,000 clones, about 95% of them singletons. These receptors lack a known antigen. Sequences were obtained from peripheral blood mononuclear cells. The receptors stem from a man in his sixties with T-cell large granular lymphocyte leukemia. Some clones in this sample may be carry-over from other donors' samples.

The V and J genes are TRBV7-9 and TRBJ2-7, with D perhaps matching TRBD2 (6 bases). Germline CDR1 and CDR2: SEHNR and FQNEAQ (reference sequence). The CDR3 length is 14 residues. The V and J ends lost 5 bases and 2 bases respectively, with 13 bases between them. CDR3 DNA sequence: TGTGCCAGCAGCCTAAGCGGGCACGCCTACGAGCAGTACTTC. Translating gives CASSLSGHAYEQYF.

The genes are TRBV27 and TRBJ1-5, with 9 bases matching TRBD1. Germline V gene sequence: CDR1 MNHEY, CDR2 SMNVEV (reference sequence). CDR3 size: 14 residues. V was pared by 6 bases and J by 1 base, with 1 base of the junction left unmatched. The CDR3 reads CASRTGGSNQPQHF. The CDR3, as DNA: TGTGCCAGCAGAACAGGGGGCAGCAATCAGCCCCAGCATTTT.

V usage is TRBV30 and J usage is TRBJ1-5, with D unclear. Deletions cut 0 bases from V and 8 bases from J, with 11 bases between. Germline CDR1 reads GTSNPN; CDR2 reads SVGIG (reference sequence). The CDR3 extends over 13 amino acids. CDR3 sequence: CAWSVGHFEPQHF. The CDR3 DNA reads TGTGCCTGGAGTGTAGGGCACTTCGAGCCCCAGCATTTT.

This sequence joins TRBV5-1 and TRBJ1-1; the D gene is possibly TRBD1 (6 bases). Trimming took off 4 bases at V and 3 bases at J, with 10 bases between the two ends. The germline V gene encodes CDR1 SGHRS and CDR2 YFSETQ. The CDR3 loop spans 13 amino acids. The CDR3 here is CASSLQGDTEAFF. The CDR3 nucleotides read TGCGCCAGCAGCCTACAGGGAGACACTGAAGCTTTCTTT.

V gene TRBV6-1 combines with J gene TRBJ1-1; D not certain. The CDR3 extends over 17 amino acids. Per the germline V gene, CDR1 is MNHNS and CDR2 is SASEGT. The germline V and J ends were trimmed by 3 bases and 0 bases, with 17 bases remaining between them. CDR3 residues: CASSDSPLLGMNTEAFF. CDR3 DNA sequence: TGTGCCAGCAGTGATTCCCCTCTTTTAGGCATGAACACTGAAGCTTTCTTT.

V is TRBV4-3 and J is TRBJ2-4; tentative D call: TRBD2 (6 bases). Trimming took off 0 bases at V and 7 bases at J, with 19 bases between the two ends. The CDR3 runs 17 residues. Germline V gives CDR1 LGHNA, CDR2 YSLEER. The CDR3 sequence is CASSQDAASGLSNIQYF. CDR3 in DNA: TGCGCCAGCAGCCAAGATGCGGCTTCCGGACTATCGAACATTCAGTACTTC.

The rearrangement links TRBV30 to TRBJ1-1; 7 nucleotides align to TRBD1. This CDR3 comprises 14 residues. Unmatched junction bases numbered 10, after V lost 4 bases and J lost 5 bases. Per the germline V gene, CDR1 is GTSNPN and CDR2 is SVGIG (reference sequence). CDR3 sequence: CAWKVFTGVTEAFF. The CDR3 DNA follows: TGTGCCTGGAAGGTTTTTACAGGGGTGACTGAAGCTTTCTTT.

The chain is built from TRBV28 and TRBJ1-1; TRBD1 agrees at 7 bases. CDR1 is MDHEN, CDR2 SYDVKM, per germline. This CDR3 is 13 amino acids long. With 2 bases clipped from V and 5 bases from J, the junction kept 2 bases outside the gene matches. The chain's CDR3 is CASSLDRETEAFF. Here the CDR3 DNA reads TGTGCCAGCAGTTTAGACAGGGAAACTGAAGCTTTCTTT.

V and J are TRBV20-1 and TRBJ2-3; D unclear. In germline, CDR1 is DFQATT, CDR2 SNEGSKA (reference sequence). V lost 5 bases to trimming and J lost 5 bases, with 5 bases between them. The CDR3 sequence is 10 residues long. The CDR3 sequence: CSAWGDTQYF. CDR3 DNA: TGCAGTGCTTGGGGAGATACGCAGTATTTT.

The rearrangement links TRBV19 to TRBJ1-2; 7 positions agree with TRBD1. Germline V lookup: CDR1 LNHDA, CDR2 SQIVND (reference sequence). This CDR3 is 15 amino acids long. J was trimmed by 2 bases and V by 7 bases; bases with no gene match: 10. CDR3 residues: CASTPKGGQNYGYTF. CDR3 bases: TGTGCCAGTACCCCGAAGGGGGGACAGAACTATGGCTACACCTTC. The variable domain in full, completed from reference TRBV19 and TRBJ1-2, reads DGGITQSPKYLFRKEGQNVTLSCEQNLNHDAMYWYRQDPGQGLRLIYYSQIVNDFQKGDIAEGYSVSREKKESFPLTVTSAQKNPTAFYLCASTPKGGQNYGYTFGSGTRLTVV.

The chain uses TRBV19 and TRBJ1-1; no reliable D call. Germline V gene data show CDR1 as LNHDA and CDR2 as SQIVND (reference sequence). The V gene lost 7 bases and the J gene lost 8 bases, with 14 bases spanning the gap. This CDR3 has 12 amino acids. CDR3 bases: TGTGCCAGTATTTCATGGACGGTCGAAGCTTTCTTT. Amino acids: CASISWTVEAFF.

The chain joins TRBV20-1 to TRBJ2-3, with D unresolved. The germline V and J ends were trimmed by 5 bases and 2 bases, with 2 bases remaining between them. CDR1 DFQATT and CDR2 SNEGSKA come from the germline V gene (reference sequence). The CDR3 has 10 amino acids. The CDR3 DNA sequence: TGCAGTGCTGACACAGATACGCAGTATTTT. This encodes CSADTDTQYF.

The chain couples TRBV5-1 to TRBJ2-3, with TRBD1 identical over 10 bases. The J segment lost 6 bases and the V segment lost 4 bases, leaving 5 bases of the junction unmatched. Germline CDR1 is SGHRS and CDR2 is YFSETQ. The CDR3 covers 14 residues. CDR3 nucleotides: TGCGCCAGCAGCGGACAGGGGGACTTCGATACGCAGTATTTT. As protein: CASSGQGDFDTQYF.

The rearrangement joins TRBV30 to TRBJ2-3, with 11 bases fitting TRBD2. J lost 2 bases, V lost 3 bases, and 10 bases had no gene match. Per the germline V gene, CDR1 is GTSNPN and CDR2 is SVGIG (reference sequence). This CDR3 spans 17 amino acids. The CDR3 DNA reads as TGTGCCTGGAGAGGGATGGCTAGCGGGAGGTTCACAGATACGCAGTATTTT. Translated: CAWRGMASGRFTDTQYF.

J is TRBJ2-5 and V is TRBV18; D assignment may be TRBD1 or TRBD2 (5 bases each). In germline, CDR1 is KGHSH, CDR2 LQKENI. The V gene lost 2 bases and the J gene lost 1 base, with 5 bases spanning the gap. The CDR3 length is 13 residues. The CDR3 DNA follows: TGTGCCAGCTCACCAGGGACCCAAGAGACCCAGTACTTC. This sequence encodes CASSPGTQETQYF.

This clone was detected once. The chain recombines TRBV28 with TRBJ1-2; TRBD1 might be the D (5 bases). Germline V gives CDR1 MDHEN, CDR2 SYDVKM. CDR3 length: 15 residues. The V end lost 5 bases, the J end lost 1 base, and 14 bases lay between the germline ends. The CDR3 coding sequence is TGTGCCAGCAGTCCCGGGGGTTGGGTTAACTATGGCTACACCTTC. It yields the protein CASSPGGWVNYGYTF.

The chain couples TRBV4-1 to TRBJ2-7; 8 nucleotides agree with TRBD2. There are 13 residues in the CDR3. V was pared by 3 bases and J by 3 bases, with 1 base of the junction left unmatched. Germline V gene sequence: CDR1 MGHRA, CDR2 YSYEKL. The CDR3 loop reads CASSHTSGYEQYF. Written as DNA, the CDR3 is TGCGCCAGCAGCCACACTAGCGGCTACGAGCAGTACTTC.

This sequence joins TRBV18 and TRBJ2-3, with 7 bases identical to TRBD1. The CDR3 has 15 residues. The germline V gene has CDR1 KGHSH and CDR2 LQKENI. The ends lost 6 bases at V and 1 base at J; junction bases unmatched: 7. The CDR3 DNA is TGTGCCAGCTCCACAGGGGAAGGGGGCACAGATACGCAGTATTTT. It is translated as CASSTGEGGTDTQYF. Full variable domain (missing parts from reference TRBV18 and TRBJ2-3): NAGVMQNPRHLVRRRGQEARLRCSPMKGHSHVYWYRQLPEEGLKFMVYLQKENIIDESGMPKERFSAEFPKEGPSILRIQQVVRGDSAAYFCASSTGEGGTDTQYFGPGTRLTVL.

The chain recombines TRBV25-1 with TRBJ2-1, with a weak D call TRBD2 (5 bases). V gave up 2 bases and J gave up 4 bases, with 9 bases separating them. Looked up from germline, CDR1 is MGHDK and CDR2 is SYGVNS. This CDR3 region has 14 residues. The CDR3 DNA follows: TGTGCCAGCAGTGAAGAGGGCTCTTACAATGAGCAGTTCTTC. It yields the protein CASSEEGSYNEQFF. Using reference TRBV25-1 and TRBJ2-1 for the parts outside the CDR3, the full variable domain is EADIYQTPRYLVIGTGKKITLECSQTMGHDKMYWYQQDPGMELHLIHYSYGVNSTEKGDLSSESTVSRIRTEHFPLTLESARPSHTSQYLCASSEEGSYNEQFFGPGTRLTVL.

This clone was seen only once. The J gene is TRBJ2-1, the V gene TRBV30, with unresolved D. Trimming took off 3 bases at V and 6 bases at J, with 6 bases between the two ends. This CDR3 comprises 11 residues. Per germline, CDR1 GTSNPN and CDR2 SVGIG (reference sequence). The CDR3 spells CAWRLGNEQFF. The CDR3 DNA reads TGTGCCTGGAGACTGGGCAATGAGCAGTTCTTC.

V usage is TRBV18 and J usage is TRBJ2-1, with TRBD2 matching 9 bases. Germline assignment: CDR1 KGHSH and CDR2 LQKENI. The CDR3 spans 16 residues. V was clipped by 1 base and J by 3 bases; unmatched bases: 4. CDR3 amino acids: CASSPRSSGNYNEQFF. In DNA form, the CDR3 reads TGTGCCAGCTCACCACGGTCTAGCGGGAACTACAATGAGCAGTTCTTC.

In nucleotides, the CDR3 is TGTGCCAGCAGTGAACCAGGGGGACAGGGGGCGTCGGACGGCTACACCTTC. It specifies CASSEPGGQGASDGYTF. This rearrangement joins TRBV25-1 to TRBJ1-2; 12 bases align to TRBD1. The CDR3 covers 17 residues. CDR1 is MGHDK and CDR2 is SYGVNS in the germline V gene. With 2 bases clipped from V and 8 bases from J, the junction kept 12 bases outside the gene matches.

The chain recombines TRBV6-6 with TRBJ2-5; D not resolved. The CDR3 covers 13 residues. Looked up from germline, CDR1 is MNHNY and CDR2 is SVGAGI (reference sequence). The germline V and J ends were trimmed by 2 bases and 9 bases, with 13 bases remaining between them. CDR3 DNA: TGTGCCAGCAGTTACGACCCCCCGTCGGCCCAGTACTTC. Amino acids: CASSYDPPSAQYF.

CDR3 residues: CASKDYNEQFF. The CDR3 DNA follows: TGTGCCAGTAAGGACTACAATGAGCAGTTCTTC. This chain links TRBV19 with TRBJ2-1; D gene uncertain. V lost 7 bases and J 3 bases, leaving 4 bases between the germline ends. The V gene's germline CDR1 is LNHDA and CDR2 SQIVND (reference sequence). This CDR3 region has 11 residues.

The rearrangement links TRBV11-3 to TRBJ2-5; TRBD2 matches at 14 bases. Germline V gives CDR1 SGHNT, CDR2 YENEEA. The CDR3 contains 14 residues. The J segment lost 7 bases and the V segment lost 5 bases, leaving 3 bases of the junction unmatched. In nucleotides, the CDR3 is TGTGCCAGCAGCCCCGGGACTAGCGGGGGGACCCAGTACTTC. Translated: CASSPGTSGGTQYF.

This chain uses TRBV18 with TRBJ2-7; weak D call: TRBD1 (6 bases). Germline loops: CDR1 KGHSH, CDR2 LQKENI. This CDR3 is built from 13 residues. V was shortened by 4 bases and J by 2 bases, with 9 bases between the two germline ends. The CDR3 reads CASSQDRTYEQYF. The CDR3 DNA reads as TGTGCCAGCTCACAAGACAGGACCTACGAGCAGTACTTC.

This chain uses TRBV18 with TRBJ2-5; D perhaps matches TRBD1 (5 bases). This CDR3 has 13 residues. Trimming stripped 6 bases from V and 6 bases from J, with 14 bases between. Germline CDR1 KGHSH, CDR2 LQKENI. The CDR3 region has the DNA TGTGCCAGCTCCAACGGCAGGGATCAGACCCAGTACTTC. It is translated as CASSNGRDQTQYF.

V is TRBV7-9 and J is TRBJ2-7, with D hard to call. Germline V lookup: CDR1 SEHNR, CDR2 FQNEAQ (reference sequence). Between the trimmed V and J ends, which lost 5 bases and 3 bases, there was a span of 8 bases. This CDR3 is built from 12 residues. Here the CDR3 reads CASSLDNYEQYF. The DNA of the CDR3 is TGTGCCAGCAGCCTAGATAACTACGAGCAGTACTTC.

V usage is TRBV6-1 and J usage is TRBJ2-1; 9 nucleotides agree with TRBD2. CDR3 size: 15 residues. Germline CDR1 is MNHNS and CDR2 is SASEGT. After removal of 6 bases from V and 0 bases from J, the junction contained 3 bases not matched to a gene. Here the CDR3 DNA reads TGTGCCAGCAGCGTTAGCGGGAGCTCCTACAATGAGCAGTTCTTC. Its protein is CASSVSGSSYNEQFF.

This clone showed up just a few times. The gene calls are TRBV28 and TRBJ2-7; D is unresolved. CDR1 is MDHEN and CDR2 is SYDVKM in the germline V gene. V was pared by 3 bases and J by 6 bases, with 9 bases between. The CDR3 loop spans 12 amino acids. The CDR3 protein is CASSFTIVEQYF. In nucleotides, the CDR3 is TGTGCCAGCAGTTTTACAATCGTCGAGCAGTACTTC.

This clone appeared a single time. V gene TRBV25-1 combines with J gene TRBJ1-2; 7 nucleotides align to TRBD1. This CDR3 is 14 amino acids long. Germline trimming cut 5 bases from V and 5 bases from J; bases unmatched to any gene: 8. Germline V gives CDR1 MGHDK, CDR2 SYGVNS. CDR3 DNA: TGTGCCAGCAGTCGGGCAGGGGGTGAATATGGCTACACCTTC. It specifies CASSRAGGEYGYTF.

The chain has TRBV5-1 and TRBJ1-2, with 7 bases that match TRBD1. CDR1 SGHRS and CDR2 YFSETQ come from the germline V gene. The CDR3 has 14 residues. V lost 4 bases to trimming and J lost 6 bases; unmatched junction nucleotides: 9. CDR3 DNA sequence: TGCGCCAGCAGCGAACAGACAGGGTGGGATGGCTACACCTTC. Protein: CASSEQTGWDGYTF.